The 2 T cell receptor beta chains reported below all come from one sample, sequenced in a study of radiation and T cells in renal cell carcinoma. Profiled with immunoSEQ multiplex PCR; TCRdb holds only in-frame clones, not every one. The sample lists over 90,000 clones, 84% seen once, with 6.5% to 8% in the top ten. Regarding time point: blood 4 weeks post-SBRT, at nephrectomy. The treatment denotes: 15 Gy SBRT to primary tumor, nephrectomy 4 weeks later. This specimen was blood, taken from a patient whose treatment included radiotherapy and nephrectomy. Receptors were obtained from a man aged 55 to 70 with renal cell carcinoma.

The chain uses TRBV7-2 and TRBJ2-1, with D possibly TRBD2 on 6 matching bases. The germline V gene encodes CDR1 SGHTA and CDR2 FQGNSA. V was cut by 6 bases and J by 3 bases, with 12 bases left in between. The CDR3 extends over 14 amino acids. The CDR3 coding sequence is TGTGCCAGCAGACCGGGACTCCGCTACAATGAGCAGTTCTTC. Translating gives CASRPGLRYNEQFF.

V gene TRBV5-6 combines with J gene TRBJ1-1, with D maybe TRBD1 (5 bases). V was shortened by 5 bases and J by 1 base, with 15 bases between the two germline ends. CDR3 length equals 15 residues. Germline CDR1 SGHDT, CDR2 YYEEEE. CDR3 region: CASSGGLLGNTEAFF. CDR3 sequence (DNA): TGTGCCAGCAGTGGGGGTCTCCTTGGGAACACTGAAGCTTTCTTT.